The source of this T cell receptor beta chain is a study of early T cells in non-severe SARS-CoV-2 infection. Study results and caveats: In VDJdb matching, anti-spike CD8 responses were favored while private and CD4 specificities went missing.

Individually, cDNA molecules had unique molecular identifiers attached to them. Each CDR3 protein is one row after TCRdb ran MiXCR on the 5' RACE reads. The sample holds around 86,000 distinct CDR3 sequences; roughly 14% are singletons and the top ten take about 0.58%. The CDR3 totals 14 residues. The V gene's germline CDR1 is MNHEY and CDR2 SVGEGT. The V end lost 6 bases, the J end lost 2 bases, and 13 bases lay between the germline ends. This clonotype turned up a few times. No antigen is known for it. The specimen sequenced was whole blood. The chain employs TRBV6-2 or TRBV6-3 and TRBJ1-1; D not certain. The receptor comes from an adult who was a healthcare worker with PCR-confirmed SARS-CoV-2 infection or an uninfected control (not recorded which). This CDR3 reads CASRLQAINTEAFF. DNA of the CDR3: TGTGCCAGCAGGCTTCAGGCGATTAACACTGAAGCTTTCTTT.